These 27 T cell receptor beta chains originate from one sample sequenced in a study of blood T cell repertoires in COVID-19. Assay: immunoSEQ multiplex PCR; the TCRdb copy retains only in-frame clones and omits some. In the table there are approximately 210,000 clones, roughly 94% of which are singletons. Sequenced: peripheral blood. Receptors were obtained from a man under 40 with COVID-19, enrolled during active disease.

Only one count was recorded for this clone. This chain uses TRBV4-2 with TRBJ1-4, with D perhaps matching TRBD1 (5 bases). This CDR3 spans 14 amino acids. Germline V gene lookup returns CDR1 LGHNA and CDR2 YNFKEQ. V was shortened by 1 base and J by 4 bases, with 7 bases between the two germline ends. CDR3 region: CASSQVGLNEKLFF. The CDR3 DNA reads TGTGCCAGCAGCCAAGTGGGACTTAATGAAAAACTGTTTTTT.

The rearrangement joins TRBV30 to TRBJ1-1; TRBD1 matches at 7 bases. V was clipped by 3 bases and J by 0 bases; unmatched bases: 10. The CDR3 runs to 16 residues. Looked up from germline, CDR1 is GTSNPN and CDR2 is SVGIG (reference sequence). Here the CDR3 reads CAWRPRTGGMNTEAFF. The CDR3 DNA is TGTGCCTGGAGACCCCGGACAGGCGGCATGAACACTGAAGCTTTCTTT.

The chain has TRBV20-1 and TRBJ1-1, with 9 bases lining up with TRBD1. The length of the CDR3 is 11 residues. CDR1 is DFQATT and CDR2 is SNEGSKA in the germline V gene (reference sequence). The V gene end was trimmed by 6 bases and the J gene end by 9 bases; junction bases not matched to a gene: 5. In DNA form, the CDR3 reads TGCAGTGCAACCGGGACAGGGAAAGCTTTCTTT. Translating it yields CSATGTGKAFF.

The chain joins TRBV5-1 to TRBJ2-2, with 13 bases matching TRBD2. This CDR3 comprises 19 residues. The germline gives CDR1 SGHRS, CDR2 YFSETQ. Trimming at V came to 3 bases and at J to 3 bases, leaving 11 bases not matched to a gene. The CDR3 spells CASSSERTSGGLHTGELFF. CDR3 coding DNA: TGCGCCAGCAGCTCCGAACGGACTAGCGGGGGTCTCCACACCGGGGAGCTGTTTTTT. The full variable domain, with the rest looked up from reference TRBV5-1 and TRBJ2-2, is KAGVTQTPRYLIKTRGQQVTLSCSPISGHRSVSWYQQTPGQGLQFLFEYFSETQRNKGNFPGRFSGRQFSNSRSEMNVSTLELGDSALYLCASSSERTSGGLHTGELFFGEGSRLTVL.

This rearrangement joins TRBV6-5 to TRBJ1-5; tentatively, D is TRBD1 (5 bases). The V and J ends lost 7 bases and 5 bases respectively, with 12 bases between them. CDR1 MNHEY and CDR2 SVGAGI come from the germline V gene. The CDR3 has 13 residues. In DNA, the CDR3 is TGTGCCAGCACCCTGGGGCGCGATCAGCCCCAGCATTTT. Translated: CASTLGRDQPQHF.

The chain joins TRBV6-2 or TRBV6-3 to TRBJ1-1; no clear D. Per germline, CDR1 MNHEY and CDR2 SVGEGT. V was clipped by 0 bases and J by 1 base, with 15 bases between them. The CDR3 consists of 17 residues. CDR3 region: CASSYSRREGRNTEAFF. The CDR3 nucleotides are TGTGCCAGCAGTTACTCCCGGAGGGAGGGCCGGAACACTGAAGCTTTCTTT.

This chain connects TRBV30 to TRBJ1-5, with 8 bases aligning to TRBD1. The CDR3 loop spans 16 amino acids. V dropped 2 bases and J dropped 7; count of bases not matched to a gene: 13. Germline loops: CDR1 GTSNPN, CDR2 SVGIG (reference sequence). CDR3 in DNA: TGTGCCTGGAGTCCCGCCGGTAGGACAGGGAACCAGCCCCAGCATTTT. Residues: CAWSPAGRTGNQPQHF.

The sample holds one count of this clone. This sample also contains other DNA sequences that code for the same CDR3. This chain links TRBV20-1 with TRBJ2-7; tentatively, D is TRBD1 (5 bases). Germline CDR1 is DFQATT and CDR2 is SNEGSKA (reference sequence). V was cut by 6 bases and J by 4 bases, with 10 bases left in between. This CDR3 region has 11 residues. The CDR3 reads CSARQGYEQYF. The CDR3 region has the DNA TGCAGTGCGCGGCAGGGTTACGAGCAGTACTTC.

This rearrangement joins TRBV15 to TRBJ2-1; D remains unclear. Germline values: CDR1 LNHNV, CDR2 YYDKDF (reference sequence). Trimming stripped 5 bases from V and 8 bases from J, with 10 bases between. The CDR3 sequence is 12 residues long. The CDR3 sequence: CATSAGIDEQFF. CDR3 DNA sequence: TGTGCCACCAGCGCAGGAATCGATGAGCAGTTCTTC.

The chain couples TRBV27 to TRBJ1-2, with D possibly matching TRBD1 (6 bases). The CDR3 is 16 residues long. Germline CDR1 is MNHEY and CDR2 is SMNVEV (reference sequence). V was trimmed by 0 bases and J by 5 bases, leaving 16 bases between them. The CDR3 DNA reads as TGTGCCAGCAGTTTATCGACAGGACCGCGATGGTATGGCTACACCTTC. Amino acids: CASSLSTGPRWYGYTF.

This chain links TRBV6-6 with TRBJ2-1, with a tentative D call TRBD1 (6 bases). Germline V CDR1 and CDR2: MNHNY, SVGAGI (reference sequence). CDR3 size: 14 residues. Trimming cost V 6 bases and J 9 bases, with 18 bases left between them. CDR3 in amino acids: CASRTGTPRGEQFF. CDR3 bases: TGTGCCAGCAGAACCGGGACGCCCAGGGGTGAGCAGTTCTTC.

The CDR3 DNA sequence: TGTGCCAGCAGCAAAGTTCTCAGGGTCTCCATTCAAAAGAAGAAAGAGACCCAGTACTTC. Its protein product is CASSKVLRVSIQKKKETQYF. The rearrangement links TRBV21-1 to TRBJ2-5; TRBD1, as called in the table, went unchecked against the DNA. TRBV21-1 counts as a pseudogene. The CDR3 runs 20 residues.

The chain is built from TRBV9 and TRBJ1-1; 10 nucleotides line up with TRBD1. The CDR3 has 16 amino acids. After removal of 0 bases from V and 3 bases from J, the junction contained 5 bases not matched to a gene. Germline-derived CDR1 and CDR2 are SGDLS and YYNGEE. In nucleotides, the CDR3 is TGTGCCAGCAGCGTAGACGGGACAGGGGCATACACTGAAGCTTTCTTT. Translated: CASSVDGTGAYTEAFF.

The chain recombines TRBV5-1 with TRBJ2-7; 8 nucleotides line up with TRBD1. The CDR3 loop spans 15 amino acids. The germline V gene has CDR1 SGHRS and CDR2 YFSETQ. The V and J ends lost 2 bases and 2 bases, in that order; junction bases with no gene match: 6. The CDR3 loop reads CASSFGTGFTYEQYF. CDR3 sequence (DNA): TGCGCCAGCAGCTTCGGGACAGGATTTACCTACGAGCAGTACTTC.

CDR3 sequence reads: CASSGGQGGDTQYF. CDR3 DNA: TGTGCCAGCAGCGGGGGACAGGGGGGAGATACGCAGTATTTT. This chain uses TRBV9 with TRBJ2-3; 11 positions agree with TRBD1. The V segment lost 3 bases and the J segment 5 bases; nucleotides outside the gene matches: 2. This CDR3 spans 14 amino acids. CDR1 is SGDLS, CDR2 YYNGEE, per germline.

V is TRBV5-1 and J is TRBJ1-1; D uncertain. This CDR3 comprises 13 residues. V gave up 4 bases and J gave up 2 bases, with 9 bases separating them. From germline, CDR1 is SGHRS and CDR2 YFSETQ. This CDR3 is CASSPRGNTEAFF. The CDR3 nucleotides read TGCGCCAGCAGCCCCCGGGGAAACACTGAAGCTTTCTTT.

This chain connects TRBV5-1 to TRBJ2-6; 7 nucleotides match TRBD1. V shed 0 bases and J 3 bases; nucleotides not matched to a gene: 3. The CDR3 is 16 residues long. Germline loops: CDR1 SGHRS, CDR2 YFSETQ. CDR3 residues: CASSLGTGGGANVLTF. CDR3 DNA sequence: TGCGCCAGCAGCTTGGGGACAGGTGGTGGGGCCAACGTCCTGACTTTC.

The chain combines TRBV5-1 with TRBJ2-1; TRBD1 matches 9 bases. This CDR3 is built from 15 residues. V dropped 1 base and J dropped 5; count of bases not matched to a gene: 4. Germline assignment: CDR1 SGHRS and CDR2 YFSETQ. The CDR3, as DNA: TGCGCCAGCAGCTTGTGGACAGGGGTTGACAATGAGCAGTTCTTC. As protein: CASSLWTGVDNEQFF.

The gene calls are TRBV20-1 and TRBJ2-5; the D gene is possibly TRBD2 (5 bases). Deletions cut 3 bases from V and 3 bases from J, with 14 bases between. The CDR3 contains 14 residues. The V gene's germline CDR1 is DFQATT and CDR2 SNEGSKA (reference sequence). CDR3 sequence reads: CSASHLSGKETQYF. The CDR3 nucleotides are TGCAGTGCTAGTCATTTGTCCGGGAAAGAGACCCAGTACTTC.

This clone showed up just a few times. The chain carries TRBV5-4 and TRBJ1-2; 7 nucleotides align to TRBD1. The CDR3 spans 14 residues. Germline-derived CDR1 and CDR2 are SGHNT and YYREEE (reference sequence). Germline trimming cut 4 bases from V and 0 bases from J; bases unmatched to any gene: 3. CDR3 sequence reads: CASSPQGANYGYTF. CDR3 bases: TGTGCCAGCAGCCCTCAGGGGGCTAACTATGGCTACACCTTC.

J is TRBJ1-1 and V is TRBV6-5; TRBD1 matches 9 bases. V lost 2 bases to trimming and J lost 4 bases; unmatched junction nucleotides: 2. This CDR3 has 14 residues. Germline V gives CDR1 MNHEY, CDR2 SVGAGI. This chain's CDR3 is CASSYETGGTEAFF. The CDR3 DNA reads TGTGCCAGCAGTTACGAGACAGGGGGCACTGAAGCTTTCTTT.

The chain uses TRBV27 and TRBJ1-1, with 7 bases lining up with TRBD1. Per the germline V gene, CDR1 is MNHEY and CDR2 is SMNVEV (reference sequence). Trimming took 6 bases from V and 4 from J; bases not matched to a gene: 11. The CDR3 loop spans 15 amino acids. The CDR3 region has the DNA TGTGCCAGCAGCCGAGACAGGGCCGTGAGCACTGAAGCTTTCTTT. As protein: CASSRDRAVSTEAFF.

V usage is TRBV20-1 and J usage is TRBJ2-5; 8 bases map to TRBD1. After removal of 3 bases from V and 4 bases from J, the junction contained 4 bases not matched to a gene. This CDR3 is 13 amino acids long. Germline V gene sequence: CDR1 DFQATT, CDR2 SNEGSKA (reference sequence). The CDR3 protein is CSASLGQGETQYF. The CDR3 DNA reads as TGCAGTGCTAGTCTCGGACAGGGAGAGACCCAGTACTTC.

The chain links TRBV11-2 to TRBJ1-5, with D uncertain. Per germline, CDR1 SGHAT and CDR2 FQNNGV. Trimming pared 3 bases from V and 5 bases from J, leaving 11 bases between. CDR3 length: 14 residues. CDR3 coding DNA: TGTGCCAGCAGCTTCGGGTTTATGGATCAGCCCCAGCATTTT. Translation: CASSFGFMDQPQHF.

The rearrangement uses TRBV7-6 and TRBJ1-5; a weak D match, TRBD1 (5 bases). The germline V gene encodes CDR1 SGHVS and CDR2 FNYEAQ. Trimming took off 1 base at V and 2 bases at J, with 12 bases between the two ends. The CDR3 contains 16 residues. The CDR3 reads CASSLGAQGRNQPQHF. The DNA of the CDR3 is TGTGCCAGCAGCTTAGGGGCTCAGGGTCGCAATCAGCCCCAGCATTTT.

This sequence joins TRBV7-9 and TRBJ2-7; D perhaps matches TRBD1 (6 bases). Germline V lookup: CDR1 SEHNR, CDR2 FQNEAQ (reference sequence). This CDR3 contains 14 residues. V was cut by 6 bases and J by 2 bases, with 14 bases left in between. The CDR3 spells CASSLQGTTYEQYF. DNA of the CDR3: TGTGCCAGCAGTCTACAGGGAACTACCTACGAGCAGTACTTC. Full variable domain (missing parts from reference TRBV7-9 and TRBJ2-7): DTGVSQNPRHKITKRGQNVTFRCDPISEHNRLYWYRQTLGQGPEFLTYFQNEAQLEKSRLLSDRFSAERPKGSFSTLEIQRTEQGDSAMYLCASSLQGTTYEQYFGPGTRLTVT.

V gene TRBV12-3 or TRBV12-4 combines with J gene TRBJ1-2; D might be TRBD1 (5 bases). Deletions cut 5 bases from V and 5 bases from J, with 6 bases between. This CDR3 has 11 amino acids. The DNA for the CDR3 is TGTGCCAGCAGTCCAGGGTATGGCTACACCTTC. Amino acid sequence: CASSPGYGYTF.